The 29 T cell receptor beta chains presented below share a single source sample, sequenced in a study of cytomegalovirus exposure and HLA in healthy donors. With 60 Vbeta and 13 Jbeta primers, the PCR was carried out. The protocol was immunoSEQ multiplex PCR, while the TCRdb copy is restricted to in-frame clones and leaves out a portion. Seen here are about 130,000 clones, roughly four fifths observed once, and the top ten hold approximately 1%. Sequenced input: PBMCs. These receptors all come from a boy younger than 18 in good health and CMV-seronegative.

This chain joins TRBV5-1 and TRBJ2-2; perhaps TRBD2 as D (5 bases). Germline V gene data show CDR1 as SGHRS and CDR2 as YFSETQ. The CDR3 has 15 residues. V lost 3 bases and J 5 bases, leaving 14 bases between the germline ends. Here the CDR3 reads CASSSGLRSTGELFF. The CDR3 coding sequence is TGCGCCAGCAGCTCAGGACTTCGTTCAACCGGGGAGCTGTTTTTT.

The genes are TRBV13 and TRBJ1-1; 8 bases line up with TRBD1. CDR1 is PRHDT, CDR2 FYEKMQ, per germline (reference sequence). The CDR3 sequence is 15 residues long. V lost 5 bases, J lost 2 bases, and 7 bases stayed unmatched. The DNA for the CDR3 is TGTGCCAGCAGCCAAGCGGACAGGGCTAACACTGAAGCTTTCTTT. Encoded protein: CASSQADRANTEAFF.

This chain connects TRBV30 to TRBJ2-5; D gene ambiguous. V lost 0 bases and J lost 7, with 9 bases in between. Germline CDR1 and CDR2: GTSNPN and SVGIG (reference sequence). The CDR3 sequence is 12 residues long. CDR3 sequence reads: CAWSVGRVTQYF. CDR3 DNA: TGTGCCTGGAGTGTGGGCAGAGTGACCCAGTACTTC.

The rearrangement joins TRBV7-6 to TRBJ2-3; 7 bases align to TRBD2. Trimming cost V 5 bases and J 0 bases; bases outside gene matches: 11. The germline gives CDR1 SGHVS, CDR2 FNYEAQ. This CDR3 is 17 amino acids long. DNA for the CDR3: TGTGCCAGCAGCCCCCGCGGAGCGGGAATGAGCACAGATACGCAGTATTTT. This sequence encodes CASSPRGAGMSTDTQYF.

J is TRBJ2-7 and V is TRBV5-6; a weak D match, TRBD1 (6 bases). With 1 base removed from V and 4 bases from J, the gap between germline ends came to 12 bases. The CDR3 contains 14 residues. Germline V gives CDR1 SGHDT, CDR2 YYEEEE. The CDR3 region has the DNA TGTGCCAGCAGCTTGAAGGACAGACTTTACGAGCAGTACTTC. This encodes CASSLKDRLYEQYF.

The rearrangement uses TRBV19 and TRBJ1-5, with a weak D call TRBD1 (6 bases). Trimming cost V 8 bases and J 4 bases, with 9 bases left between them. The CDR3 runs to 12 residues. CDR1 and CDR2 (germline): LNHDA, SQIVND (reference sequence). DNA of the CDR3: TGTGCCAGTCAGGGGATAAATCAGCCCCAGCATTTT. Protein product: CASQGINQPQHF.

J is TRBJ2-1 and V is TRBV30; 7 bases agree with TRBD2. Germline CDR1 is GTSNPN and CDR2 is SVGIG (reference sequence). V lost 0 bases and J lost 7; bases outside the gene matches: 12. The CDR3 is 16 residues long. As DNA, the CDR3 is TGTGCCTGGAGTGTAGAGGGAGGGCTAGCTGGTAATGAGCAGTTCTTC. Its translation is CAWSVEGGLAGNEQFF.

Written as DNA, the CDR3 is TGTGCCAGCAGCGAGACCGGGACAGGGGATGGCTACACCTTC. This translates into CASSETGTGDGYTF. The V gene is TRBV5-6, the J gene TRBJ1-2; 10 positions agree with TRBD1. Trimming took 4 bases from V and 6 from J; bases not matched to a gene: 6. Looked up from germline, CDR1 is SGHDT and CDR2 is YYEEEE. This CDR3 is built from 14 residues.

This chain links TRBV6-1 with TRBJ2-7; 7 bases match TRBD1. CDR3 length: 14 amino acids. V lost 7 bases and J lost 7; bases outside the gene matches: 13. Germline values: CDR1 MNHNS, CDR2 SASEGT. CDR3 protein: CASTATGSTGEQYF. Here the CDR3 DNA reads TGTGCCAGCACCGCGACAGGGTCAACAGGGGAGCAGTACTTC.

This chain uses TRBV7-9 with TRBJ2-1; 8 bases align to TRBD2. Germline CDR1 SEHNR, CDR2 FQNEAQ (reference sequence). The CDR3 is 16 residues long. V lost 1 base, J lost 8 bases, and 10 bases stayed unmatched. This CDR3 is CASSLVISGSRYEQFF. The CDR3 region has the DNA TGTGCCAGCAGCTTAGTAATAAGCGGGAGTAGGTATGAGCAGTTCTTC.

The chain recombines TRBV13 with TRBJ1-1; possible D gene TRBD1, 5 bases. Trimming pared 5 bases from V and 0 bases from J, leaving 19 bases between. This CDR3 spans 17 amino acids. Germline CDR1 is PRHDT and CDR2 is FYEKMQ (reference sequence). DNA for the CDR3: TGTGCCAGCAGCGCTCGGGTGGCAGGGAAGATGAACACTGAAGCTTTCTTT. Amino acids: CASSARVAGKMNTEAFF. The whole variable domain, filled in from reference TRBV13 and TRBJ1-1, reads AAGVIQSPRHLIKEKRETATLKCYPIPRHDTVYWYQQGPGQDPQFLISFYEKMQSDKGSIPDRFSAQQFSDYHSELNMSSLELGDSALYFCASSARVAGKMNTEAFFGQGTRLTVV.

This rearrangement joins TRBV7-9 to TRBJ2-7; 7 bases align to TRBD1. The CDR3 is 15 residues long. V lost 5 bases and J lost 3; bases outside the gene matches: 10. The V gene's germline CDR1 is SEHNR and CDR2 FQNEAQ (reference sequence). CDR3 DNA: TGTGCCAGCAGCGCCCCAGGGGACAGCCTCTACGAGCAGTACTTC. It is translated as CASSAPGDSLYEQYF. Looking up the rest from reference TRBV7-9 and TRBJ2-7 gives the full variable domain: DTGVSQNPRHKITKRGQNVTFRCDPISEHNRLYWYRQTLGQGPEFLTYFQNEAQLEKSRLLSDRFSAERPKGSFSTLEIQRTEQGDSAMYLCASSAPGDSLYEQYFGPGTRLTVT.

This chain uses TRBV14 with TRBJ2-3, with 10 bases lining up with TRBD2. The germline gives CDR1 SGHDN, CDR2 FVKESK. The CDR3 runs to 14 residues. Germline trimming cut 1 base from V and 5 bases from J; bases unmatched to any gene: 0. CDR3 in DNA: TGTGCCAGCAGCCAAGCTAGCGGGGGAGATACGCAGTATTTT. This encodes CASSQASGGDTQYF.

A word on this clone: Sequence at one end of the junction differs from germline and may be a read error. V is TRBV5-1 and J is TRBJ2-6; a weak D match, TRBD1 (6 bases). This CDR3 is built from 18 residues. Germline V gene lookup returns CDR1 SGHRS and CDR2 YFSETQ. This CDR3 is CASSSPVGAAPGANALTF. Here the CDR3 DNA reads TGCGCCAGCAGCTCCCCCGTGGGGGCCGCTCCCGGGGCCAACGCCCTGACTTTC.

There are a few counts of this clone. The chain recombines TRBV7-2 with TRBJ2-7; D not certain. Germline V gene sequence: CDR1 SGHTA, CDR2 FQGNSA. The CDR3 contains 13 residues. Trimming stripped 2 bases from V and 2 bases from J, with 7 bases between. DNA of the CDR3: TGTGCCAGCAGCTTACGACTTACCTACGAGCAGTACTTC. Protein: CASSLRLTYEQYF.

The chain joins TRBV29-1 to TRBJ2-5; 10 nucleotides agree with TRBD1. Germline CDR1 and CDR2: SQVTM and ANQGSEA. The CDR3 loop spans 14 amino acids. Trimming at V came to 6 bases and at J to 5 bases, leaving 9 bases not matched to a gene. CDR3 residues: CSVDPGQGYETQYF. The CDR3 bases are TGCAGCGTAGATCCGGGACAGGGGTATGAGACCCAGTACTTC.

This clone was seen just once. This chain connects TRBV9 to TRBJ1-4, with 7 bases fitting TRBD1. This CDR3 spans 16 amino acids. Germline CDR1 reads SGDLS; CDR2 reads YYNGEE. The junction had 6 bases not matched to a gene; V was cut back by 0 bases and J by 4 bases. As DNA, the CDR3 is TGTGCCAGCAGCGTAGGCCCGCAGGGGGGTAATGAAAAACTGTTTTTT. Protein product: CASSVGPQGGNEKLFF.

The chain is built from TRBV12-5 and TRBJ1-4; unclear D gene. Germline V lookup: CDR1 LGHNT, CDR2 FRNRAP. The CDR3 runs to 15 residues. V was cut by 7 bases and J by 8 bases, with 20 bases left in between. CDR3 coding DNA: TGTGCTAGTGATCCGCCACGGGTCCCATGGGAAAAACTGTTTTTT. Translating gives CASDPPRVPWEKLFF.

Here the CDR3 DNA reads TGTGCCAGCAGCATTTCTAGCGGGACCACAGATACGCAGTATTTT. Its protein is CASSISSGTTDTQYF. The V and J genes are TRBV6-5 and TRBJ2-3; 9 bases map to TRBD2. The CDR3 totals 15 residues. V lost 6 bases, J lost 2 bases, and 6 bases stayed unmatched. Germline CDR1 reads MNHEY; CDR2 reads SVGAGI.

The V gene is TRBV5-1, the J gene TRBJ2-3, with 8 bases matching TRBD2. Germline V CDR1 and CDR2: SGHRS, YFSETQ. This CDR3 is built from 14 residues. V trimming: 4 bases; J trimming: 3 bases; junction bases outside the gene matches: 4. The CDR3 sequence: CASSDGTRTDTQYF. The CDR3 DNA reads as TGCGCCAGCAGCGACGGGACTAGAACAGATACGCAGTATTTT.

V usage is TRBV5-1 and J usage is TRBJ1-4; D perhaps matches TRBD1 (5 bases). Trimming cost V 0 bases and J 5 bases, with 11 bases left between them. From germline, CDR1 is SGHRS and CDR2 YFSETQ. The CDR3 loop spans 15 amino acids. The CDR3 loop reads CASSLGAGPNEKLFF. CDR3 coding DNA: TGCGCCAGCAGCTTGGGGGCAGGGCCAAATGAAAAACTGTTTTTT.

The rearrangement links TRBV5-1 to TRBJ1-1, with 8 bases lining up with TRBD1. Germline V gene sequence: CDR1 SGHRS, CDR2 YFSETQ. The CDR3 totals 15 residues. Trimming at V came to 3 bases and at J to 5 bases, leaving 9 bases not matched to a gene. The CDR3 region is CASSSVTGGRTEAFF. In nucleotides, the CDR3 is TGCGCCAGCAGCTCCGTCACAGGGGGGAGAACTGAAGCTTTCTTT. The whole variable domain, filled in from reference TRBV5-1 and TRBJ1-1, reads KAGVTQTPRYLIKTRGQQVTLSCSPISGHRSVSWYQQTPGQGLQFLFEYFSETQRNKGNFPGRFSGRQFSNSRSEMNVSTLELGDSALYLCASSSVTGGRTEAFFGQGTRLTVV.

This clone was seen a few times. The gene calls are TRBV10-3 and TRBJ1-5; the D is unclear. The germline CDR1 and CDR2 sequences are ENHRY and SYGVKD. V was shortened by 4 bases and J by 6 bases, with 13 bases between the two germline ends. This CDR3 has 14 residues. This CDR3 reads CAISVERVGQPQHF. The CDR3 DNA sequence: TGTGCCATCAGTGTGGAGAGGGTAGGTCAGCCCCAGCATTTT.

This CDR3 is CATSRVLERLEYF. Written as DNA, the CDR3 is TGTGCCACCAGCAGAGTCCTTGAGCGTCTGGAGTACTTC. The genes are TRBV15 and TRBJ2-5, with D unclear. Deletions cut 1 base from V and 12 bases from J, with 15 bases between. The CDR3 covers 13 residues. Germline assignment: CDR1 LNHNV and CDR2 YYDKDF (reference sequence).

The chain joins TRBV7-2 to TRBJ2-5, with TRBD2 as a possible D gene (5 bases). V was trimmed by 1 base and J by 4 bases, leaving 16 bases between them. Germline values: CDR1 SGHTA, CDR2 FQGNSA. CDR3 length: 16 residues. CDR3 residues: CASSLERALVGETQYF. In DNA form, the CDR3 reads TGTGCCAGCAGCTTAGAGAGGGCCCTGGTGGGAGAGACCCAGTACTTC. Complete variable domain (other parts from reference TRBV7-2 and TRBJ2-5): GAGVSQSPSNKVTEKGKDVELRCDPISGHTALYWYRQSLGQGLEFLIYFQGNSAPDKSGLPSDRFSAERTGGSVSTLTIQRTQQEDSAVYLCASSLERALVGETQYFGPGTRLLVL.

The chain has TRBV21-1 and TRBJ1-2; TRBD1 was called by the table and not checked on the DNA. TRBV21-1 has pseudogene status. The CDR3 totals 13 residues. The CDR3 DNA is TGTGCCAGCAGCCCACCCAGGGGGCATGGCTACACCTTC. Its protein product is CASSPPRGHGYTF.

The chain couples TRBV7-3 to TRBJ2-7; 12 bases are shared with TRBD1. Per the germline V gene, CDR1 is SGHTA and CDR2 is FQGTGA. The trim removed 5 bases at V and 3 bases at J, leaving 8 bases unmatched. The CDR3 consists of 16 residues. This CDR3 reads CASSPGGTGGIYEQYF. CDR3 in DNA: TGTGCCAGCAGCCCCGGCGGGACAGGGGGCATCTACGAGCAGTACTTC.

Written as DNA, the CDR3 is TGCGCCAGCAGCTTGAGGGGACTAAACACCATATATTTT. The encoded protein is CASSLRGLNTIYF. This sequence joins TRBV5-1 and TRBJ1-3, with D perhaps TRBD1 (5 bases). V lost 1 base to trimming and J lost 6 bases, with 8 bases between them. Per the germline V gene, CDR1 is SGHRS and CDR2 is YFSETQ. The CDR3 totals 13 residues.

With respect to this clone: A read error may produce the germline difference seen at one junction end. V gene TRBV7-9 combines with J gene TRBJ1-1; D is perhaps TRBD1 (5 bases). There are 13 residues in the CDR3. Germline loops: CDR1 SEHNR, CDR2 FQNEAQ (reference sequence). CDR3 protein: CSSSLQANTEAFF. CDR3 DNA sequence: TGTTCCAGCAGCTTACAGGCGAACACTGAAGCTTTCTTT.